This T cell receptor beta chain was sequenced during a study of shared clonotypes between healthy human individuals. Germline V lookup: CDR1 SGDLS, CDR2 YYNGEE. CDR3 length: 17 residues. V was clipped by 0 bases and J by 3 bases, with 17 bases between them. Assay execution took place at the deep level. The method was immunoSEQ multiplex PCR; TCRdb's version includes in-frame clones alone and lacks a portion of them. The table shows hundreds of thousands of clones, with approximately 73% occurring only once. The TCR originated in a young woman in good health. The sequenced sample was memory CD4+ T cells sorted from blood. Subset given: CD45RA-negative fraction. This chain uses TRBV9 with TRBJ2-3; D is perhaps TRBD2 (5 bases). The CDR3 sequence: CASSVGLTGSGTDTQYF. CDR3 DNA: TGTGCCAGCAGCGTAGGATTAACGGGATCGGGGACAGATACGCAGTATTTT. Combining the CDR3 with reference TRBV9 and TRBJ2-3 gives the whole variable domain DSGVTQTPKHLITATGQRVTLRCSPRSGDLSVYWYQQSLDQGLQFLIQYYNGEERAKGNILERFSAQQFPDLHSELNLSSLELGDSALYFCASSVGLTGSGTDTQYFGPGTRLTVL.